This TCR beta chain was identified during a study of early stage breast cancer tumors. At the level of the study: About 70% of the 16 invasive tumors were ER+, PR+ and HER2-. The ER+/PR+/HER2- tumors included fewer than ten ductal and four lobular carcinomas. General study findings and limits: Functional markers like CD4, CD8 and FOXP3 were missed in bulk sequencing.

CDR3 length: 14 residues. The V end lost 2 bases, the J end lost 5 bases, and 7 bases lay between the germline ends. CDR1 is ENHRY and CDR2 is SYGVKD in the germline V gene. With respect to this clone: Its antigen is not known.

TCRdb keeps only in-frame clones here, not all; method: immunoSEQ multiplex PCR. In the table there are roughly 19,000 clones, around 76% of which are singletons. This TCR derives from a person between 55 and 69 years old with breast cancer. The source material was blood. The chain employs TRBV10-3 and TRBJ1-6; the D gene is possibly TRBD1 (6 bases). The CDR3 reads CAISEGGNNSPLHF. CDR3 nucleotides: TGTGCCATCAGTGAGGGGGGCAATAATTCACCCCTCCACTTT.